These 16 T cell receptor beta chains were sequenced from one sample in a study of blood T cell repertoires in COVID-19. Assay used: immunoSEQ multiplex PCR; TCRdb lists only in-frame clones, some missing. The data contain approximately 88,000 clones, around 80% of them singletons. What was sequenced was peripheral blood. These TCRs come from an elderly woman with active or convalescent COVID-19.

The chain is built from TRBV5-4 and TRBJ1-6, with D uncertain. Per germline, CDR1 SGHNT and CDR2 YYREEE (reference sequence). CDR3 size: 13 residues. Trimming took 0 bases from V and 13 from J, leaving 11 bases between them. The CDR3 spells CASSLAGVAPLHF. CDR3 sequence (DNA): TGTGCCAGCAGCTTGGCCGGGGTGGCTCCCCTCCACTTT. Together with reference TRBV5-4 and TRBJ1-6, the CDR3 gives the full variable domain: ETGVTQSPTHLIKTRGQQVTLRCSSQSGHNTVSWYQQALGQGPQFIFQYYREEENGRGNFPPRFSGLQFPNYSSELNVNALELDDSALYLCASSLAGVAPLHFGNGTRLTVT.

This chain joins TRBV5-1 and TRBJ1-6; maybe TRBD1 (6 bases). The V and J ends lost 6 bases and 14 bases respectively, with 21 bases between them. Per germline, CDR1 SGHRS and CDR2 YFSETQ. The CDR3 covers 14 residues. The CDR3 here is CASTASGLEGALHF. In nucleotides, the CDR3 is TGCGCCAGCACGGCCTCCGGCCTCGAGGGGGCCCTCCACTTT.

The V gene is TRBV7-9, the J gene TRBJ1-4, with TRBD1 identical over 9 bases. Germline loops: CDR1 SEHNR, CDR2 FQNEAQ (reference sequence). Losses at the gene ends were 6 bases for V and 6 bases for J; bases not matched to a gene: 5. CDR3 length equals 14 residues. The CDR3 DNA reads as TGTGCCAGCAGGAGGACAGGGGAGGATGAAAAACTGTTTTTT. The encoded protein is CASRRTGEDEKLFF.

V gene TRBV2 combines with J gene TRBJ2-3; maybe TRBD1 (5 bases). CDR1 is SNHLY and CDR2 is FYNNEI in the germline V gene. The CDR3 is made up of 14 amino acids. V was shortened by 1 base and J by 2 bases, with 7 bases between the two germline ends. CDR3 in DNA: TGTGCCAGCAGTGAAGAGGGGATCACAGATACGCAGTATTTT. Its protein is CASSEEGITDTQYF.

This sequence joins TRBV6-1 and TRBJ2-7; D uncertain. Trimming left V 4 bases short and J 6 bases short, with 28 bases between. The CDR3 consists of 18 residues. Germline V gives CDR1 MNHNS, CDR2 SASEGT. The DNA for the CDR3 is TGTGCCAGCAGTGTAGGTGGTTTTTTAGACACCATGAAGGCCGAGCAGTACTTC. Protein sequence: CASSVGGFLDTMKAEQYF.

This chain joins TRBV3-1 (or the pseudogene TRBV3-2) and TRBJ2-2, with 7 bases aligning to TRBD2. Germline V CDR1 and CDR2: LGHDT, YNNKEL (reference sequence). The CDR3 runs to 16 residues. V was clipped by 1 base and J by 2 bases; unmatched bases: 4. This CDR3 reads CASSQGGGGNTGELFF. The DNA of the CDR3 is TGTGCCAGCAGCCAAGGGGGCGGGGGTAACACCGGGGAGCTGTTTTTT.

The CDR3 nucleotides read TGCAGCGTTGACGCAGGGGGTTCAACAGATACGCAGTATTTT. The encoded protein is CSVDAGGSTDTQYF. The chain combines TRBV29-1 with TRBJ2-3; 7 bases are a match to TRBD1. V shed 3 bases and J 3 bases; nucleotides not matched to a gene: 6. CDR1 and CDR2 from the germline V gene are SQVTM and ANQGSEA. The CDR3 runs to 14 residues.

The J gene is TRBJ1-1, the V gene TRBV19; tentative D call: TRBD1 (5 bases). The CDR3 has 15 amino acids. Trimming shortened V by 5 bases and J by 3 bases, and 16 bases separated the two germline ends. Germline V lookup: CDR1 LNHDA, CDR2 SQIVND (reference sequence). CDR3 in DNA: TGTGCCAGTAGTCTTCATGGCAGGGAGGACACTGAAGCTTTCTTT. Encoded protein: CASSLHGREDTEAFF.

This clone was seen a few times. The chain employs TRBV30 and TRBJ1-1, with TRBD1 matching over 11 bases. The CDR3 is made up of 15 amino acids. Germline CDR1 is GTSNPN and CDR2 is SVGIG (reference sequence). J lost 6 bases, V lost 2 bases, and 8 bases had no gene match. The CDR3 nucleotides read TGTGCCTGGAGTTACTCGGGACAGGGGGTCCCTGAAGCTTTCTTT. As protein: CAWSYSGQGVPEAFF. Supplemented by reference TRBV30 and TRBJ1-1, the full variable domain reads SQTIHQWPATLVQPVGSPLSLECTVEGTSNPNLYWYRQAAGRGLQLLFYSVGIGQISSEVPQNLSASRPQDRQFILSSKKLLLSDSGFYLCAWSYSGQGVPEAFFGQGTRLTVV.

V and J are TRBV6-5 and TRBJ2-7; 9 bases are a match to TRBD1. CDR3 length: 15 residues. V shed 6 bases and J 3 bases; nucleotides not matched to a gene: 9. Germline V gives CDR1 MNHEY, CDR2 SVGAGI. The CDR3 sequence: CASSDRQGEGYEQYF. CDR3 coding DNA: TGTGCCAGCAGCGATCGACAGGGGGAAGGCTACGAGCAGTACTTC.

The rearrangement uses TRBV5-5 and TRBJ1-5; perhaps TRBD1 as D (6 bases). The V gene lost 0 bases and the J gene lost 2 bases, with 12 bases spanning the gap. The CDR3 sequence is 16 residues long. In germline, CDR1 is SGHKS, CDR2 YYEKEE (reference sequence). In DNA form, the CDR3 reads TGTGCCAGCAGCTTGGCCGGGACATCTGGCAATCAGCCCCAGCATTTT. It is translated as CASSLAGTSGNQPQHF.

The V and J genes are TRBV30 and TRBJ2-2, with D possibly being TRBD2 (6 bases). V was clipped by 5 bases and J by 4 bases, with 11 bases between them. Germline loops: CDR1 GTSNPN, CDR2 SVGIG (reference sequence). This CDR3 is 13 amino acids long. DNA of the CDR3: TGTGCCTGGGCGGGGTTTGCCACCGGGGAGCTGTTTTTT. Its translation: CAWAGFATGELFF. Full variable domain (rest looked up from reference TRBV30 and TRBJ2-2): SQTIHQWPATLVQPVGSPLSLECTVEGTSNPNLYWYRQAAGRGLQLLFYSVGIGQISSEVPQNLSASRPQDRQFILSSKKLLLSDSGFYLCAWAGFATGELFFGEGSRLTVL.

This clone was counted many times. The CDR3 bases are TGTGCCAGCAGCTTCGGGACAGGGGTGTTAGAGCAGTACTTC. This codes for CASSFGTGVLEQYF. The V gene is TRBV7-2, the J gene TRBJ2-7; TRBD1 aligns across 10 bases. V gave up 3 bases and J gave up 7 bases; unmatched junction bases: 6. The CDR3 runs to 14 residues. Germline V gene data show CDR1 as SGHTA and CDR2 as FQGNSA.

The chain links TRBV20-1 to TRBJ2-7, with D perhaps matching TRBD1 (6 bases). Trimming cost V 4 bases and J 5 bases, with 9 bases left between them. This CDR3 is built from 11 residues. Germline V lookup: CDR1 DFQATT, CDR2 SNEGSKA (reference sequence). The CDR3 DNA is TGCAGTGCTACACAGGGCCACGAGCAGTACTTC. Its translation: CSATQGHEQYF.

The CDR3 region is CASSYLAGSTDTQYF. CDR3 in DNA: TGTGCCAGCAGTTATTTAGCGGGGAGCACAGATACGCAGTATTTT. The chain links TRBV6-9 to TRBJ2-3; 8 nucleotides match TRBD2. Trimming cost V 1 base and J 0 bases; bases outside gene matches: 0. The CDR3 extends over 15 amino acids. Germline loops: CDR1 MNHGY, CDR2 SVAAGI.

The chain employs TRBV23-1 and TRBJ2-1, with 7 nucleotides matching TRBD1. TRBV23-1 is an ORF; its function is uncertain. The V segment lost 6 bases and the J segment 5 bases; nucleotides outside the gene matches: 13. CDR3 length: 16 amino acids. The DNA of the CDR3 is TGCGCCAGCAGCCTACAGGGGTTTTGGGTGGACAATGAGCAGTTCTTC. This codes for CASSLQGFWVDNEQFF.